Below, 16 T cell receptor beta chains from the same sample are listed, as sequenced in a study of CD8 T cells in Susac syndrome (dated by TCRdb to about 2019). To prepare the library, the immunoSEQ multiplex PCR assay was applied. RNA was extracted using the RNeasy kit, and about 0.45 to 1 ug of the RNA was reverse transcribed with random hexamers. TCRdb itself trimmed the public reads at Q25 with fastp, ran MiXCR and retained productive beta chains. Rows are unified per CDR3 protein, each entry keeping the most common DNA and genes. The sample table shows some 400,000 distinct CDR3 sequences, and more than 70% are seen once. The ten largest clones take up roughly 0.1% of the sample. The sample was CD8+ T cells from PBMCs. The source of these receptors is a human donor with multiple sclerosis.

The J gene is TRBJ2-7, the V gene TRBV7-6; 9 bases match TRBD1. In germline, CDR1 is SGHVS, CDR2 FNYEAQ. Trimming removed 5 bases from V and 1 base from J; junction bases left unmatched: 6. The CDR3 is 15 amino acids. CDR3 bases: TGTGCCAGCAGCCAAACGGACAGGGGATCCTACGAGCAGTACTTC. Amino acids: CASSQTDRGSYEQYF. The full variable domain, rest sourced from reference TRBV7-6 and TRBJ2-7, is GAGVSQSPRYKVTKRGQDVALRCDPISGHVSLYWYRQALGQGPEFLTYFNYEAQQDKSGLPNDRFSAERPEGSISTLTIQRTEQRDSAMYRCASSQTDRGSYEQYFGPGTRLTVT.

The chain uses TRBV5-1 and TRBJ2-1; a possible D gene is TRBD2 (6 bases). Trimming took off 0 bases at V and 2 bases at J, with 12 bases between the two ends. The CDR3 covers 16 residues. Germline V gene lookup returns CDR1 SGHRS and CDR2 YFSETQ. The DNA of the CDR3 is TGCGCCAGCAGCTTGGCAGGGACTTCCGCCTACAATGAGCAGTTCTTC. Translated, it gives CASSLAGTSAYNEQFF.

This chain links TRBV27 with TRBJ2-7; D may be TRBD1 (6 bases). V was cut by 2 bases and J by 4 bases, with 12 bases left in between. CDR3 length: 14 amino acids. The germline V gene has CDR1 MNHEY and CDR2 SMNVEV (reference sequence). The CDR3 nucleotides read TGTGCCAGCAGTTTAAGGGGGAGTGGGTACGAGCAGTACTTC. Translated, it gives CASSLRGSGYEQYF.

The rearrangement joins TRBV12-2 to TRBJ2-1; the tabulated D call, TRBD2, remains unverified against the DNA. TRBV12-2 is a pseudogene. The CDR3 is 18 amino acids. The CDR3 reads CASRSALAGGCGYNEQFF. CDR3 DNA: TGTGCAAGTCGCTCAGCTCTAGCGGGAGGATGTGGGTACAATGAGCAGTTCTTC.

The genes are TRBV30 and TRBJ2-2; no firm D call. V dropped 2 bases and J dropped 0 bases, with 19 bases sitting between them. Germline CDR1 and CDR2: GTSNPN and SVGIG (reference sequence). CDR3 length equals 18 residues. The CDR3 sequence: CAWSPFMGPASNTGELFF. The CDR3 nucleotides are TGTGCCTGGAGTCCCTTCATGGGTCCCGCTTCGAACACCGGGGAGCTGTTTTTT.

The chain carries TRBV20-1 and TRBJ2-7; D unresolved. V dropped 3 bases and J dropped 5 bases, with 11 bases sitting between them. CDR3 length: 12 amino acids. Per germline, CDR1 DFQATT and CDR2 SNEGSKA (reference sequence). The CDR3 is CSASHDLDEQYF. DNA for the CDR3: TGCAGTGCTAGTCATGACTTAGACGAGCAGTACTTC.

The chain couples TRBV6-5 to TRBJ1-1; TRBD1 is a possible D gene (5 bases). The germline gives CDR1 MNHEY, CDR2 SVGAGI. The CDR3 spans 15 residues. V gave up 4 bases and J gave up 2 bases, with 14 bases separating them. The CDR3 coding sequence is TGTGCCAGCAGTTTCGAAATGGACAAAAACACTGAAGCTTTCTTT. The encoded protein is CASSFEMDKNTEAFF.

V is TRBV3-1 and J is TRBJ1-1; no clear D. V was pared by 4 bases and J by 0 bases, with 15 bases between. This CDR3 contains 16 residues. Germline loops: CDR1 LGHDT, CDR2 YNNKEL (reference sequence). The CDR3 protein is CASSLGPIVMNTEAFF. CDR3 in DNA: TGTGCCAGCAGCCTAGGACCTATAGTAATGAACACTGAAGCTTTCTTT.

On this clonotype itself: A read error may produce the germline difference seen at one junction end. The rearrangement links TRBV20-1 to TRBJ1-1; 9 bases align to TRBD1. CDR3 length: 16 amino acids. Germline CDR1 is DFQATT and CDR2 is SNEGSKA (reference sequence). The CDR3 is CSARDAGTGLYTEVFF. CDR3 nucleotide sequence: TGCAGTGCTAGAGATGCCGGGACAGGGTTATACACTGAAGTTTTCTTT.

V gene TRBV27 combines with J gene TRBJ2-4; 7 positions agree with TRBD1. The CDR3 is made up of 15 amino acids. V shed 5 bases and J 8 bases; nucleotides not matched to a gene: 12. From germline, CDR1 is MNHEY and CDR2 SMNVEV (reference sequence). The chain's CDR3 is CASSHNRQGRDIQYF. The CDR3 DNA follows: TGTGCCAGCAGTCACAACCGACAGGGTCGAGACATTCAGTACTTC.

The chain recombines TRBV29-1 with TRBJ2-7; 10 positions agree with TRBD1. After removal of 6 bases from V and 6 bases from J, the junction contained 8 bases not matched to a gene. Germline V gene data show CDR1 as SQVTM and CDR2 as ANQGSEA. CDR3 size: 13 residues. Here the CDR3 reads CSVMEWDRGEQYF. As DNA, the CDR3 is TGCAGCGTCATGGAATGGGACAGGGGCGAGCAGTACTTC.

This chain joins TRBV2 and TRBJ2-7; 9 bases agree with TRBD2. V trimming: 7 bases; J trimming: 5 bases; junction bases outside the gene matches: 15. The germline CDR1 and CDR2 sequences are SNHLY and FYNNEI. The CDR3 spans 16 residues. CDR3 sequence: CASIPPTAGGPHEQYF. The CDR3 DNA is TGTGCCAGCATCCCCCCCACGGCGGGGGGGCCCCACGAGCAGTACTTC.

This sequence joins TRBV9 and TRBJ1-1; D is unclear. CDR1 and CDR2 (germline): SGDLS, YYNGEE. The CDR3 runs to 14 residues. V was cut by 0 bases and J by 0 bases, with 6 bases left in between. The CDR3 region has the DNA TGTGCCAGCAGCGTAGAATCGGTGAACACTGAAGCTTTCTTT. Its protein is CASSVESVNTEAFF.

This clonotype has only one observation. This sequence joins TRBV14 and TRBJ2-1; TRBD2 matches 8 bases. Losses at the gene ends were 6 bases for V and 4 bases for J; bases not matched to a gene: 8. The CDR3 is 15 amino acids. The germline CDR1 and CDR2 sequences are SGHDN and FVKESK. CDR3 loop: CASSLLRGGYNEQFF. The CDR3, as DNA: TGTGCCAGCAGTCTTTTACGGGGGGGGTACAATGAGCAGTTCTTC.

The rearrangement links TRBV7-9 to TRBJ1-1, with D uncertain. Germline loops: CDR1 SEHNR, CDR2 FQNEAQ (reference sequence). V lost 8 bases and J lost 1, with 8 bases in between. This CDR3 comprises 12 residues. CDR3 protein: CASLRANTEAFF. CDR3 sequence (DNA): TGTGCCAGCTTAAGGGCGAACACTGAAGCTTTCTTT.

This sequence joins TRBV13 and TRBJ1-4; D gene ambiguous. CDR3 length equals 13 residues. Deletions cut 0 bases from V and 8 bases from J, with 7 bases between. Germline V gene lookup returns CDR1 PRHDT and CDR2 FYEKMQ (reference sequence). CDR3 sequence reads: CASSLGGGEKLFF. CDR3 nucleotides: TGTGCCAGCAGCTTAGGAGGTGGGGAAAAACTGTTTTTT.